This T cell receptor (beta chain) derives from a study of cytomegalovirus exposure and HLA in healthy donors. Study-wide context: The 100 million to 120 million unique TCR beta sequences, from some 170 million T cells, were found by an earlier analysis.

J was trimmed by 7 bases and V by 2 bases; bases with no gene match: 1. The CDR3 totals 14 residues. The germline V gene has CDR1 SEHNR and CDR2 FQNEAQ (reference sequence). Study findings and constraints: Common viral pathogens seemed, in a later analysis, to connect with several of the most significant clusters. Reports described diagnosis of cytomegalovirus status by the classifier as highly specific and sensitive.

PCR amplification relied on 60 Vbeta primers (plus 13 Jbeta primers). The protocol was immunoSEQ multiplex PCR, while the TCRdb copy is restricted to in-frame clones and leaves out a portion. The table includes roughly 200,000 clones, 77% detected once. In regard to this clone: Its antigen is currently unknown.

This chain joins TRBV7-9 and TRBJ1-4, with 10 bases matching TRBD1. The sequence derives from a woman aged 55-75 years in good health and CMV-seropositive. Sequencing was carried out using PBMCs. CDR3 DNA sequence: TGTGCCAGCAGCTTACGGGACAGGGGTGAAAAACTGTTTTTT. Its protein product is CASSLRDRGEKLFF.